The text below deals with one T cell receptor beta chain. The sample originates from a study of cytomegalovirus exposure and HLA in healthy donors. This CDR3 is 13 amino acids long. The PCR used 60 Vbeta and 13 Jbeta primers. TCRdb's table, derived via immunoSEQ multiplex PCR, lists solely in-frame clones and lacks some. The repertoire holds approximately 250,000 clones, with roughly 81% as singletons. This TCR derives from a girl aged 2-10 years in good health and CMV-seronegative. The sample taken for sequencing was PBMCs. The chain carries TRBV21-1 and TRBJ2-5; TRBD2 is the table's D call, not checked against the DNA. TRBV21-1 is labeled a pseudogene. CDR3 in DNA: TGTGCCAGCAGCAAAGACTCGAAAGAGACCCAGTACTTC. This translates into CASSKDSKETQYF.